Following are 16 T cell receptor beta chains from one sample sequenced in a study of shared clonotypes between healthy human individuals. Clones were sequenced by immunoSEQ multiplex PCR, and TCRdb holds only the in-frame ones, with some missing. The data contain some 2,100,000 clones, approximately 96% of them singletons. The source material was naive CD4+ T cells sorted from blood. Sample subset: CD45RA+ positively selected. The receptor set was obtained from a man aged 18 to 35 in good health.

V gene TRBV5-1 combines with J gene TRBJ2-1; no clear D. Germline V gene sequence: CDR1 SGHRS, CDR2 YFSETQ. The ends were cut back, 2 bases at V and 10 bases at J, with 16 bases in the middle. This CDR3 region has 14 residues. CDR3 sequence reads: CASSFGDALGEQFF. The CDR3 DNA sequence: TGCGCCAGCAGCTTCGGCGACGCCCTTGGGGAGCAGTTCTTC.

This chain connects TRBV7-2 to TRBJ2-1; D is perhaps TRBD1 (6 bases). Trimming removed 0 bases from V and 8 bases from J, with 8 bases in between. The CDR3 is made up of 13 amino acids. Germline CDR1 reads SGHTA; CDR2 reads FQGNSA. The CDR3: CASSLARGYEQFF. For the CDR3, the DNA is TGTGCCAGCAGCTTAGCCAGGGGTTATGAGCAGTTCTTC.

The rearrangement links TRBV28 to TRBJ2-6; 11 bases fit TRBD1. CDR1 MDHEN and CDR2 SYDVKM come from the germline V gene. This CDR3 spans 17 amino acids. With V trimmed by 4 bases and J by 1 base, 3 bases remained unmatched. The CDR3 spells CASSSGQGGSGANVLTF. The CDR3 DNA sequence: TGTGCCAGCAGTTCGGGACAGGGGGGTTCTGGGGCCAACGTCCTGACTTTC.

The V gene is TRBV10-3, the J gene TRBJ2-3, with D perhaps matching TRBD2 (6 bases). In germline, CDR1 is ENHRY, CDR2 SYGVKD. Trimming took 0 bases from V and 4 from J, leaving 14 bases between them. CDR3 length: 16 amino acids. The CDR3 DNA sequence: TGTGCCATCAGTGAGTCCGGGGGTCTCCTGGCAGATACGCAGTATTTT. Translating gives CAISESGGLLADTQYF.

The CDR3 bases are TGTGCCAGTAGTATTAGACAGGGCTTGGCAGATACGCAGTATTTT. Its protein is CASSIRQGLADTQYF. The V call is TRBV19, the J call TRBJ2-3; TRBD1 matches 7 bases. The germline CDR1 and CDR2 sequences are LNHDA and SQIVND (reference sequence). The ends lost 3 bases at V and 4 bases at J; junction bases unmatched: 7. This CDR3 is built from 15 residues.

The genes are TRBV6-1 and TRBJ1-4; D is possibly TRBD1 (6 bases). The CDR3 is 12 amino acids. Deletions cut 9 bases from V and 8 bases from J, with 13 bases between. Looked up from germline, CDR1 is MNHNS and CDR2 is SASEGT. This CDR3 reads CARGQGIEKLFF. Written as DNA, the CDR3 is TGTGCCAGAGGGCAGGGGATCGAAAAACTGTTTTTT.

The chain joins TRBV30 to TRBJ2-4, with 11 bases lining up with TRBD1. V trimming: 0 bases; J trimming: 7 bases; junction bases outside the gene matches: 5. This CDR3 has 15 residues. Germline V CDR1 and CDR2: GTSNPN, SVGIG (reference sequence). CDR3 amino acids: CAWSVTGTGGNIQYF. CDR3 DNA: TGTGCCTGGAGTGTAACCGGGACAGGGGGGAACATTCAGTACTTC.

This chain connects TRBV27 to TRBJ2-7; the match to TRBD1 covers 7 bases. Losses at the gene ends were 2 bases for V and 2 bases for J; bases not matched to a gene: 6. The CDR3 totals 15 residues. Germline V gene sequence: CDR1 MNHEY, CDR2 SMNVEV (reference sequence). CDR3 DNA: TGTGCCAGCAGTTTACGAAGGACAGGCACCTACGAGCAGTACTTC. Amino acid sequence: CASSLRRTGTYEQYF.

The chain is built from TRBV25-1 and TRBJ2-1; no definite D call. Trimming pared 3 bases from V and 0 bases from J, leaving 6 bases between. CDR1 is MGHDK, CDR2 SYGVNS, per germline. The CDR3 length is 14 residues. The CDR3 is CASSEASSYNEQFF. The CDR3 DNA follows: TGTGCCAGCAGTGAGGCTAGCTCCTACAATGAGCAGTTCTTC.

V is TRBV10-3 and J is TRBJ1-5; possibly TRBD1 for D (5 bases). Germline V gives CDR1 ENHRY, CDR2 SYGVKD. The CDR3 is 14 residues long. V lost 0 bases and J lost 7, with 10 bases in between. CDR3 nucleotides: TGTGCCATCAGTGAGTCGGGGGAGCGGCAGCCCCAGCATTTT. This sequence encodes CAISESGERQPQHF.

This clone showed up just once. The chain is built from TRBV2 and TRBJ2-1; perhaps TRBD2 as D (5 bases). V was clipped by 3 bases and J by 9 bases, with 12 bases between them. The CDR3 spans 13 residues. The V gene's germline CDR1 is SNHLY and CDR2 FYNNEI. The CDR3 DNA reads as TGTGCCAGCAGTGACGGATCTAGCTCTGAGCAGTTCTTC. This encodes CASSDGSSSEQFF. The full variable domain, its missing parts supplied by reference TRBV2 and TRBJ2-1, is EPEVTQTPSHQVTQMGQEVILRCVPISNHLYFYWYRQILGQKVEFLVSFYNNEISEKSEIFDDQFSVERPDGSNFTLKIRSTKLEDSAMYFCASSDGSSSEQFFGPGTRLTVL.

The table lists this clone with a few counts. CDR3 nucleotides: TGTGCCAGCAGTTGGGGGGCCCCGGGACAGGGAGATTCACCCCTCCACTTT. This translates into CASSWGAPGQGDSPLHF. The chain employs TRBV27 and TRBJ1-6; the match to TRBD1 covers 9 bases. The V gene's germline CDR1 is MNHEY and CDR2 SMNVEV (reference sequence). CDR3 length: 17 residues. After removal of 4 bases from V and 8 bases from J, the junction contained 12 bases not matched to a gene.

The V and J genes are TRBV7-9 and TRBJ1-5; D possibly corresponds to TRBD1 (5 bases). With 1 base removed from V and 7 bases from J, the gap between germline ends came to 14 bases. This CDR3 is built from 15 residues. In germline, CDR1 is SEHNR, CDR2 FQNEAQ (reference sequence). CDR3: CASSLVPPGDQPQHF. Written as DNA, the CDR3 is TGTGCCAGCAGCTTAGTTCCCCCGGGGGACCAGCCCCAGCATTTT.

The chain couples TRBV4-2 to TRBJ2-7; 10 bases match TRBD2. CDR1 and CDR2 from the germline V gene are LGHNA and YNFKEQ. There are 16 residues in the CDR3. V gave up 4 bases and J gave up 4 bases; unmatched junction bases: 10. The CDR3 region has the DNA TGTGCCAGCAGCCGTGAGGGAGCGGGGGGGCCTTACGAGCAGTACTTC. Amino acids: CASSREGAGGPYEQYF.

CDR3 in DNA: TGTGCCAGCAGTCCACCACGACAAGAGTTGCGGATGTATGGCTACACCTTC. This encodes CASSPPRQELRMYGYTF. The chain links TRBV2 to TRBJ1-2; D remains ambiguous. The germline V gene has CDR1 SNHLY and CDR2 FYNNEI. V lost 5 bases, J lost 5 bases, and 24 bases lay in between. The CDR3 runs 17 residues.

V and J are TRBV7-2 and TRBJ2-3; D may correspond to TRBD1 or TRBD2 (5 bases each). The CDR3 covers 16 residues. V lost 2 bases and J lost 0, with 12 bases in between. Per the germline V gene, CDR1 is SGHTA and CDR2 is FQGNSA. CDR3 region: CASSLTGGRSTDTQYF. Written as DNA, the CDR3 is TGTGCCAGCAGCTTAACTGGGGGAAGGAGCACAGATACGCAGTATTTT.